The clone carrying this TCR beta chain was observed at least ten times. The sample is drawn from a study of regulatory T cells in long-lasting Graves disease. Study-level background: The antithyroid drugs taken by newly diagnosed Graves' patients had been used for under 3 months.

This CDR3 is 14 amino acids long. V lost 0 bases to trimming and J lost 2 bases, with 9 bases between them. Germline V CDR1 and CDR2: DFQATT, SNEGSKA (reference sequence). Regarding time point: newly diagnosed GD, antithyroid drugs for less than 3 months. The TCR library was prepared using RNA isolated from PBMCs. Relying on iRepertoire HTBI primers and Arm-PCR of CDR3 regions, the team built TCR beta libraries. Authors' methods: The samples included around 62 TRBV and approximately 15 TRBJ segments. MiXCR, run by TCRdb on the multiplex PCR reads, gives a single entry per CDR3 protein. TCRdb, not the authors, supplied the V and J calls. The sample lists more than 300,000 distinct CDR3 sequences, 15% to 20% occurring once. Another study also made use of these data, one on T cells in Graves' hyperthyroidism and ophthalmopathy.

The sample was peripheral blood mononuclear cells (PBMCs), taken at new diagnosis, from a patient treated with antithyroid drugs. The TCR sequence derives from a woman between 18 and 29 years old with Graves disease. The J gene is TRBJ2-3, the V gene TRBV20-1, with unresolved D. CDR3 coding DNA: TGCAGTGCTAGAGAAGAGTCCGCCACAGATACGCAGTATTTT. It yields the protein CSAREESATDTQYF.